A single T cell receptor beta chain is shown here with its context. This CDR3 has 13 amino acids. Deletions cut 0 bases from V and 4 bases from J, with 6 bases between. Germline loops: CDR1 MGHRA, CDR2 YSYEKL. This specimen belongs to a study of technical replicates of blood from several donors. TCRdb's copy holds only in-frame clones and misses some; the assay was immunoSEQ multiplex PCR. This table has about 73,000 clones, roughly 93% appearing once. The chain has TRBV4-1 and TRBJ1-2, with unresolved D. The specimen sequenced was T cells isolated from PBMCs. The sequence was obtained from a human donor in good health. The CDR3 DNA follows: TGCGCCAGCAGCCAAGATCTTAGCTATGGCTACACCTTC. Its translation is CASSQDLSYGYTF.